This TCR beta chain was captured by sequencing in a study of blood T cell repertoires in COVID-19 (dated by TCRdb to the early 2020s). With regard to the full study: Samples covering the acute and convalescent phases of COVID-19 were provided by collaborators in the United States, Italy and Spain. The prospective study material was composed of cDNA or gDNA derived from T cells, B-cell-depleted T cells, or PBMCs. Subjects who had been exposed to COVID-19, were actively infected with it, or had recovered from it provided the deeply sampled blood TCRbeta repertoires that made up the dataset. The repertoires were released in a freely available public database intended as a resource for research on the immune response to SARS-CoV-2. Samples were obtained from the ongoing ImmuneRACE study (first 160 participants) and from over 1,000 subjects provided by 6 global collaborators. The sample metadata nearly always contained a de-identified subject ID, COVID-19 status, age in years and sex. Where available, HLA class I and class II types were taken from metadata supplied by the sample provider and were not determined by assay-based typing.

TCRbeta CDR3 regions were amplified from genomic DNA using the immunoSEQ Assay, a bias-controlled multiplex PCR. In the authors' own workflow: The number of nucleated cells in each sample was estimated from the amplification of reference gene primers within the assay. Sequence reads were collapsed and filtered to measure the absolute abundance of every unique TCRbeta CDR3 rearrangement. For each sample, productive Simpson clonality was calculated as the square root of Simpson's diversity index across productive rearrangements. TCRdb obtained this table from immuneACCESS and retained in-frame rearrangements with V and J assigned. These tables miss some clones; where compared with another copy, unresolved V genes account for less than half of the shortfall, and the remainder is unexplained. The DNA was the basis for D and trimming; V, J and clone size are from that table. The sample table lists about 100,000 clones, 85% to 95% of them with a count of one. The top ten hold around 5.8% of the sample.

This clone has only a few counts. What this receptor recognizes is not known. No base-level quality is on record; no much larger clone is a single base apart. CDR1 is given as MGHRA and CDR2 as YSYEKL, both from the germline V gene. Taken from cysteine to phenylalanine, the CDR3 has 15 residues. The DNA shown is the 45-base CDR3, in frame from base 1. The V end gives up 2 bases and the J end 4 bases, leaving 4 bases in the junction not matched to a gene. On the study overall, not on this receptor specifically: Clinical and demographic metadata were provided uncurated, with the amount varying by source and participant.

Collaborating institutions collected whole blood in K2EDTA tubes following their own protocols. For TCRbeta analysis, collaborator samples were shipped as frozen whole blood, as isolated PBMCs, or as DNA extracted from either sample type. Sequencing input: peripheral blood. The rearranged segments are TRBV4-1 and TRBJ2-1; 8 nucleotides in the junction match TRBD2. This sequence was found in a man aged 50 to 59 with active COVID-19. The nucleotide sequence reads as follows: TGCGCCAGCAGCCAACTGGGGACTAGGTACAATGAGCAGTTCTTC. Its product reads: CASSQLGTRYNEQFF.